The clone carrying this T cell receptor (beta chain) was recorded a few times. The data were taken from a study of T cells in Graves' hyperthyroidism and ophthalmopathy. Study-level information: Blood was drawn when the patient was first diagnosed and still untreated.

RNA transcripts were the template for amplifying TCR beta CDR3 regions. The TCR CDR3 first-round RT-PCR relied on the HTBI primer set. MiXCR, run by TCRdb on the multiplex PCR reads, gives a single entry per CDR3 protein. The repertoire has some 150,000 distinct CDR3 sequences, approximately 20% of them found once; the top ten carry about 70%. V trimming: 2 bases; J trimming: 0 bases; junction bases outside the gene matches: 14. CDR1 is SGHRS, CDR2 YFSETQ, per germline. The CDR3 is 20 residues long. V is TRBV5-1 and J is TRBJ2-6; 7 bases are shared with TRBD1. The source of this sequence is a woman aged 50 to 65 with Graves' hyperthyroidism that later progressed to Graves' ophthalmopathy. The sequenced material came from blood. The CDR3 here is CASSLEKQGVSLSGANVLTF. The CDR3 nucleotides read TGCGCCAGCAGCTTAGAGAAGCAGGGGGTTTCTCTCTCTGGGGCCAACGTCCTGACTTTC.